What follows is one T cell receptor (beta chain) and its context. Each CDR3 protein gets one entry in TCRdb, which reprocessed the 5' RACE reads and gives no DNA. Seen in this sample are 300,000 to 450,000 distinct CDR3 sequences; the ten most common clones hold about 2.5%. The sample belongs to a study of monozygotic twins with inflammatory bowel disease. The sequence derives from a human donor with ulcerative colitis or Crohn's disease, or a healthy co-twin of an affected twin (not recorded which). The source material was blood.

CDR3 amino acids: CSARSLVPGLYEQYF. V usage is TRBV20-1 and J usage is TRBJ2-7; lacking DNA, the TRBD1 call made by TCRdb goes unchecked. The CDR3 is made up of 15 amino acids. Germline CDR1 and CDR2: DFQATT and SNEGSKA (reference sequence).